The next 19 T cell receptor beta chains were all read from a single sample in a study of blood T cell repertoires in COVID-19. Produced via immunoSEQ multiplex PCR; TCRdb's table is partial and in-frame only. Of over 200,000 clones listed, roughly 87% are singletons. Material: PBMCs or T cells enriched from blood (not recorded which). These receptors were taken from a man in his late teens or twenties with acute COVID-19.

The chain recombines TRBV9 with TRBJ2-4; 9 nucleotides match TRBD1. With 3 bases clipped from V and 6 bases from J, the junction kept 4 bases outside the gene matches. Germline assignment: CDR1 SGDLS and CDR2 YYNGEE. The CDR3 runs to 14 residues. DNA for the CDR3: TGTGCCAGCAGCGCCGGGACAGGGTTAAACATTCAGTACTTC. Translated: CASSAGTGLNIQYF.

V gene TRBV19 combines with J gene TRBJ1-5; TRBD1 aligns across 9 bases. With V trimmed by 9 bases and J by 6 bases, 3 bases remained unmatched. The CDR3 is made up of 12 amino acids. Germline V gene data show CDR1 as LNHDA and CDR2 as SQIVND (reference sequence). The CDR3 nucleotides read TGTGCCAGCACGACAGGGGGTCAGCCCCAGCATTTT. This codes for CASTTGGQPQHF.

The V call is TRBV30, the J call TRBJ1-2, with 9 bases lining up with TRBD1. From germline, CDR1 is GTSNPN and CDR2 SVGIG (reference sequence). The CDR3 has 16 residues. The V gene end was trimmed by 3 bases and the J gene end by 0 bases; junction bases not matched to a gene: 8. As DNA, the CDR3 is TGTGCCTGGAGGGCGGACAGGGGCCATGCTAACTATGGCTACACCTTC. Protein sequence: CAWRADRGHANYGYTF.

The chain has TRBV5-1 and TRBJ2-7, with 11 bases aligning to TRBD2. The CDR3 covers 15 residues. Trimming took 4 bases from V and 4 from J; bases not matched to a gene: 7. Germline V CDR1 and CDR2: SGHRS, YFSETQ. The CDR3 DNA sequence: TGCGCCAGCAGCCCACTAGCGGGAGCAGCGTACGAGCAGTACTTC. Translated, it gives CASSPLAGAAYEQYF. Looking up the rest from reference TRBV5-1 and TRBJ2-7 gives the full variable domain: KAGVTQTPRYLIKTRGQQVTLSCSPISGHRSVSWYQQTPGQGLQFLFEYFSETQRNKGNFPGRFSGRQFSNSRSEMNVSTLELGDSALYLCASSPLAGAAYEQYFGPGTRLTVT.

The rearrangement joins TRBV9 to TRBJ2-7, with TRBD1 matching 9 bases. J lost 2 bases, V lost 3 bases, and 3 bases had no gene match. The germline CDR1 and CDR2 sequences are SGDLS and YYNGEE. The CDR3 has 14 residues. CDR3 amino acids: CASSAGDRAYEQYF. CDR3 in DNA: TGTGCCAGCAGCGCCGGGGACAGGGCCTACGAGCAGTACTTC.

V and J are TRBV28 and TRBJ1-2, with D perhaps TRBD1 (5 bases). Trimming cost V 2 bases and J 4 bases, with 11 bases left between them. Germline V gives CDR1 MDHEN, CDR2 SYDVKM. The CDR3 loop spans 14 amino acids. The CDR3 DNA reads as TGTGCCAGCAGTTTAGGAGGGGATGGCTATGGCTACACCTTC. Its translation is CASSLGGDGYGYTF.

Concerning this clone itself: One end of the junction varies from germline; a read error may be responsible. The chain couples TRBV28 to TRBJ1-1; maybe TRBD1 (6 bases). This CDR3 region has 12 residues. Looked up from germline, CDR1 is MDHEN and CDR2 is SYDVKM. CDR3 amino acids: CVSSSQQGQAFF. DNA of the CDR3: TGTGTCAGCAGCTCTCAACAGGGACAAGCTTTCTTT.

The V and J genes are TRBV4-1 and TRBJ2-1; TRBD2 might be the D (5 bases). Between the trimmed V and J ends, which lost 2 bases and 5 bases, there was a span of 16 bases. This CDR3 contains 16 residues. CDR1 and CDR2 (germline): MGHRA, YSYEKL. The CDR3 here is CASSQIVGRRNNEQFF. CDR3 nucleotide sequence: TGCGCCAGCAGCCAAATTGTGGGAAGGAGGAACAATGAGCAGTTCTTC.

V is TRBV6-1 and J is TRBJ1-2; 8 bases line up with TRBD1. This CDR3 spans 13 amino acids. Germline V gene lookup returns CDR1 MNHNS and CDR2 SASEGT. V lost 3 bases and J lost 8; bases outside the gene matches: 5. The CDR3: CASSEMDREGYTF. CDR3 bases: TGTGCCAGCAGTGAGATGGACAGGGAGGGCTACACCTTC.

The chain carries TRBV6-2 or TRBV6-3 and TRBJ2-7, with 13 positions matching TRBD2. CDR1 and CDR2 (germline): MNHEY, SVGEGT. V dropped 2 bases and J dropped 6; count of bases not matched to a gene: 7. The CDR3 is 16 residues long. The CDR3 protein is CASSYARTSGRGEQYF. CDR3 bases: TGTGCCAGCAGTTACGCCAGGACTAGCGGGAGAGGCGAGCAGTACTTC.

The chain combines TRBV30 with TRBJ2-7, with 8 bases identical to TRBD2. Germline CDR1 GTSNPN, CDR2 SVGIG (reference sequence). The CDR3 totals 16 residues. The V segment lost 2 bases and the J segment 1 base; nucleotides outside the gene matches: 10. As DNA, the CDR3 is TGTGCCTGGAGTAGGAGGTTGGTAGCGGGATCCTACGAGCAGTACTTC. Its protein product is CAWSRRLVAGSYEQYF.

Only one count was recorded for this clone. The chain uses TRBV28 and TRBJ2-1; tentatively, D is TRBD1 (6 bases). V was shortened by 3 bases and J by 8 bases, with 20 bases between the two germline ends. The CDR3 runs to 16 residues. Germline lookup yields CDR1 MDHEN and CDR2 SYDVKM. The CDR3 here is CASSFEGRLSGDEQFF. The CDR3 coding sequence is TGTGCCAGCAGTTTCGAGGGACGCCTCTCAGGGGATGAGCAGTTCTTC.

This chain links TRBV12-5 with TRBJ2-7; TRBD1 matches at 8 bases. Trimming took 0 bases from V and 1 from J; bases not matched to a gene: 11. CDR1 LGHNT and CDR2 FRNRAP come from the germline V gene. The CDR3 runs 18 residues. The CDR3 bases are TGTGCTAGTGGTTTGGTATATAACCGGGACAGGATATCCTACGAGCAGTACTTC. It specifies CASGLVYNRDRISYEQYF.

The chain carries TRBV21-1 and TRBJ2-7; the table's TRBD2 call for D was not verified on the DNA. TRBV21-1 is reported as a pseudogene. The CDR3 has 13 residues. The CDR3 reads CASSVARRYEQYF. The CDR3 DNA follows: TGTGCCAGCAGCGTTGCGCGGAGATACGAGCAGTACTTC.

This clone was seen only a few times. The chain joins TRBV28 to TRBJ1-2, with D perhaps TRBD1 (5 bases). Germline lookup yields CDR1 MDHEN and CDR2 SYDVKM. The V and J ends lost 11 bases and 6 bases respectively, with 19 bases between them. CDR3 size: 13 residues. CDR3 bases: TGTGCCCTGGGGGGTGATGCAGGAAATGGCTACACCTTC. Translating it yields CALGGDAGNGYTF.

V gene TRBV4-3 combines with J gene TRBJ2-1, with D possibly being TRBD1 (6 bases). Per germline, CDR1 LGHNA and CDR2 YSLEER. This CDR3 has 13 amino acids. Trimming pared 5 bases from V and 7 bases from J, leaving 12 bases between. CDR3 DNA sequence: TGCGCCAGCAGCTTTAAGCAGGGGAATGAGCAGTTCTTC. Translation gives CASSFKQGNEQFF.

This clone was observed a single time. The rearrangement joins TRBV19 to TRBJ2-7; weak D call: TRBD2 (5 bases). Trimming took off 6 bases at V and 5 bases at J, with 17 bases between the two ends. The germline V gene encodes CDR1 LNHDA and CDR2 SQIVND (reference sequence). This CDR3 has 14 amino acids. This chain's CDR3 is CASSDNNREDEQYF. CDR3 nucleotides: TGTGCCAGTAGCGATAACAACCGGGAAGACGAGCAGTACTTC.

The chain combines TRBV30 with TRBJ2-3, with 11 bases identical to TRBD2. Germline V gene lookup returns CDR1 GTSNPN and CDR2 SVGIG (reference sequence). CDR3 length equals 14 residues. V was clipped by 3 bases and J by 2 bases; unmatched bases: 1. CDR3 nucleotide sequence: TGTGCCTGGAGGACTAGCGGGGTCACAGATACGCAGTATTTT. The encoded protein is CAWRTSGVTDTQYF.

V gene TRBV28 combines with J gene TRBJ2-7; D might be TRBD2 (5 bases). The CDR3 has 13 amino acids. The germline V and J ends were trimmed by 3 bases and 5 bases, with 11 bases remaining between them. Germline CDR1 is MDHEN and CDR2 is SYDVKM. The chain's CDR3 is CASSFDRGNEQYF. CDR3 nucleotides: TGTGCCAGCAGTTTCGACCGGGGAAACGAGCAGTACTTC.